The T cell receptor (beta chain) under discussion was sequenced for a study of cytomegalovirus exposure and HLA in healthy donors. PCR involved 60 Vbeta and 13 Jbeta primers. Here immunoSEQ multiplex PCR was the method, and the copy in TCRdb shows in-frame clones only, minus some. Here the sample table reports around 150,000 clones. The CDR3 is made up of 15 amino acids. Looked up from germline, CDR1 is SGHDT and CDR2 is YYEEEE. With 4 bases removed from V and 6 bases from J, the gap between germline ends came to 17 bases. The rearrangement uses TRBV5-6 and TRBJ1-5; no clear D. Sequencing was performed on PBMCs. This receptor was identified in a woman in her sixties or seventies in good health and CMV-seronegative. CDR3 sequence (DNA): TGTGCCAGCAGCATCTCGGGTAGAGAAATTCAGCCCCAGCATTTT. Encoded protein: CASSISGREIQPQHF. Based on the CDR3 plus reference TRBV5-6 and TRBJ1-5, the full variable domain is DAGVTQSPTHLIKTRGQQVTLRCSPKSGHDTVSWYQQALGQGPQFIFQYYEEEERQRGNFPDRFSGHQFPNYSSELNVNALLLGDSALYLCASSISGREIQPQHFGDGTRLSIL.